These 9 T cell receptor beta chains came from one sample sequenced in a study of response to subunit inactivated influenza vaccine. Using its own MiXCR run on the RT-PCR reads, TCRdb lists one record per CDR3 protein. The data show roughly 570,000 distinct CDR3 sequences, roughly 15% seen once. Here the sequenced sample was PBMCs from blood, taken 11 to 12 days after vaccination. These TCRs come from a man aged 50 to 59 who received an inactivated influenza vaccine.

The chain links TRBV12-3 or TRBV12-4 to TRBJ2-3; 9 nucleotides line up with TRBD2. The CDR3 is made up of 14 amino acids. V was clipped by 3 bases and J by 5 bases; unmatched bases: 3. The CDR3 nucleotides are TGTGCCAGCAGTTTTAGCGGGAGTGGAGATACGCAGTATTTT. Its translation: CASSFSGSGDTQYF.

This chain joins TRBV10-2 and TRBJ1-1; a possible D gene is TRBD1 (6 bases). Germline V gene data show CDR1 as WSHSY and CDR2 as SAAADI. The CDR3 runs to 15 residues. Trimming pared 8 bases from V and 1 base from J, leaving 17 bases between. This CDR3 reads CASFGATGWNTEAFF. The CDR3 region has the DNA TGCGCCAGCTTTGGGGCGACAGGATGGAACACTGAAGCTTTCTTT.

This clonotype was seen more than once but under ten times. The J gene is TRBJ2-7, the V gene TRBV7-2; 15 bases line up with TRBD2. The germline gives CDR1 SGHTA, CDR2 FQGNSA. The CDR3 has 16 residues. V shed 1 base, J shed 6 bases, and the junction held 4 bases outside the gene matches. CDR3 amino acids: CASSLGTSGRGGEQYF. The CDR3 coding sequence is TGTGCCAGCAGCTTAGGGACTAGCGGGAGGGGAGGCGAGCAGTACTTC.

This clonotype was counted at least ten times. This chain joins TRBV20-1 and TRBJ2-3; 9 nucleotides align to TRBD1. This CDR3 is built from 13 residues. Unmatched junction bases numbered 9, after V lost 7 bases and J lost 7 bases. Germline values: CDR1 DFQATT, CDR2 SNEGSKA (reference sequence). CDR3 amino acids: CSEPGTGTNTQYF. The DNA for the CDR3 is TGCAGTGAACCCGGGACAGGGACGAATACGCAGTATTTT.

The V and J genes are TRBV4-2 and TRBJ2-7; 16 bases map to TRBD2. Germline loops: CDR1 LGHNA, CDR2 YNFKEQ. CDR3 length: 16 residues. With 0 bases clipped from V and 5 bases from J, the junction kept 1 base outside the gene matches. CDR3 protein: CASSQDGTSGGDEQYF. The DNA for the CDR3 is TGTGCCAGCAGCCAAGATGGGACTAGCGGGGGGGACGAGCAGTACTTC.

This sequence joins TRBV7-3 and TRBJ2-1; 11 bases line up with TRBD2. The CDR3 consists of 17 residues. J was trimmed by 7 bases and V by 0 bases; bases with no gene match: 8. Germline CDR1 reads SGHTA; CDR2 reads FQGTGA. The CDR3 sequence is CASSLTVLAGGLNEQFF. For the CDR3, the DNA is TGTGCCAGCAGCTTAACGGTTCTAGCGGGAGGTCTGAATGAGCAGTTCTTC.

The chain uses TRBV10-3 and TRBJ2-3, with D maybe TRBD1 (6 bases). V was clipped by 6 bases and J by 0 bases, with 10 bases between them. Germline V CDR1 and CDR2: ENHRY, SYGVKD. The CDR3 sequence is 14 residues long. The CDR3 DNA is TGTGCCATCAGCCGACAGGTTAGCACAGATACGCAGTATTTT. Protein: CAISRQVSTDTQYF.

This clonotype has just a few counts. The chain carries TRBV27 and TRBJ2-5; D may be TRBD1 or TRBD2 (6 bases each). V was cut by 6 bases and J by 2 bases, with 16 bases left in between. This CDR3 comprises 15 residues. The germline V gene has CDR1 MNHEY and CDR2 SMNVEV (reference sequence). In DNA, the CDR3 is TGTGCCAGCAGAAGCTTAGAGGGGGGACAAGAGACCCAGTACTTC. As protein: CASRSLEGGQETQYF.

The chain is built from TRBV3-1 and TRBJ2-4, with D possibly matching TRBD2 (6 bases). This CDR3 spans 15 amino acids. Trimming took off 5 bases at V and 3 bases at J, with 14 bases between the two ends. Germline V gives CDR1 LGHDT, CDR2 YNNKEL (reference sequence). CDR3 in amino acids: CASSGWERVKNIQYF. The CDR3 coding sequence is TGTGCCAGCAGCGGGTGGGAGCGGGTCAAAAACATTCAGTACTTC.